This entry features one T cell receptor (beta chain) sequence. Its antigen is not identified. The sample is drawn from a study of T cell responses to AZD1222 COVID-19 vaccine. Measured with immunoSEQ multiplex PCR; TCRdb has only the in-frame clones, and not every one. The table includes 95,000 to 110,000 clones, less than 95% detected once. CDR3 size: 14 residues. V lost 4 bases and J lost 4; bases outside the gene matches: 5. Germline V CDR1 and CDR2: ENHRY, SYGVKD. Study-wide results and caveats: In the spike-specific TCR repertoire, nearly half reportedly target unmutated variant regions. Researchers took repertoire samples only after the peak T cell response had come. White British donors predominated, females outnumbered males, and clonal diversity was possibly underestimated. CD4 TCRs associated with vaccination spanned spike, dominating at 160-218 and 743-854.

Sample: peripheral blood, taken on day 0 of AZD1222 vaccination. This clonotype was sampled from an adult in good health. This rearrangement joins TRBV10-3 to TRBJ2-5, with TRBD2 matching 8 bases. DNA for the CDR3: TGTGCCATCAGTGGCGGACTAGCACGAGAGACCCAGTACTTC. It translates to CAISGGLARETQYF.